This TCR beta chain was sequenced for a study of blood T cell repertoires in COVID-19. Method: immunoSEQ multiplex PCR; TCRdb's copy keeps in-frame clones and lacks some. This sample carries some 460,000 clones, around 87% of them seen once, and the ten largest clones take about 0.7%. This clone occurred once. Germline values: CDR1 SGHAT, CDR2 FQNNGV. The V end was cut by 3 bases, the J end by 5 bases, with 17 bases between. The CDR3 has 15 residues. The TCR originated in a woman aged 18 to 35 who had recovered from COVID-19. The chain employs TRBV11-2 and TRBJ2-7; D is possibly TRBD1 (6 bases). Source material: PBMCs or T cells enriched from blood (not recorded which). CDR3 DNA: TGTGCCAGCAGCTTTTCGCCAGGGGATGTGAACGAGCAGTACTTC. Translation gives CASSFSPGDVNEQYF.